These 5 T cell receptor beta chains share one sample of origin, sequenced in a study of T cells after yellow fever vaccination. TCRdb re-called the 5' RACE reads through MiXCR, storing one row per CDR3 protein. Counted here are 200,000 to 300,000 distinct CDR3 sequences, around 6.7% occurring once; the ten biggest clones make up more than 1%. The material was CD4+ T cells sorted from PBMCs, obtained on the day of the yellow fever booster vaccination. The source of these receptors is a man aged 25-45 years who received the YFV17D yellow fever vaccine.

This clonotype was seen a handful of times. J is TRBJ2-2 and V is TRBV7-9; no clear D. Trimming removed 5 bases from V and 5 bases from J, with 9 bases in between. This CDR3 region has 13 residues. The germline V gene has CDR1 SEHNR and CDR2 FQNEAQ (reference sequence). This CDR3 is CASSPQRTGELFF. Written as DNA, the CDR3 is TGTGCCAGCAGCCCCCAGAGGACCGGGGAGCTGTTTTTT. Looking up the rest from reference TRBV7-9 and TRBJ2-2 gives the full variable domain: DTGVSQNPRHKITKRGQNVTFRCDPISEHNRLYWYRQTLGQGPEFLTYFQNEAQLEKSRLLSDRFSAERPKGSFSTLEIQRTEQGDSAMYLCASSPQRTGELFFGEGSRLTVL.

This clonotype was seen more than once but under ten times. The CDR3 protein is CSARGIADTQYF. For the CDR3, the DNA is TGCAGTGCTAGGGGGATAGCAGATACGCAGTATTTT. This sequence joins TRBV20-1 and TRBJ2-3; no firm D call. Trimming stripped 3 bases from V and 4 bases from J, with 8 bases between. Germline CDR1 is DFQATT and CDR2 is SNEGSKA (reference sequence). The CDR3 is 12 amino acids.

V usage is TRBV30 and J usage is TRBJ1-3, with D perhaps matching TRBD1 (5 bases). CDR3 length: 15 residues. V was trimmed by 4 bases and J by 3 bases, leaving 16 bases between them. Germline V gene sequence: CDR1 GTSNPN, CDR2 SVGIG (reference sequence). CDR3 in amino acids: CAWTGSGSGGNTIYF. In nucleotides, the CDR3 is TGTGCCTGGACAGGGTCGGGGTCGGGTGGAAACACCATATATTTT.

This clonotype was found a few times. The chain employs TRBV7-8 and TRBJ2-7, with 12 bases lining up with TRBD2. CDR1 is SGHVS, CDR2 FQNEAQ, per germline. V shed 5 bases and J 5 bases; nucleotides not matched to a gene: 4. CDR3 length: 14 amino acids. CDR3 sequence reads: CASSRGLAGNEQYF. CDR3 nucleotides: TGTGCCAGCAGCCGCGGACTAGCGGGAAACGAGCAGTACTTC.

This clonotype was counted at least ten times. The V gene is TRBV24-1, the J gene TRBJ2-1; maybe TRBD2 (6 bases). Trimming shortened V by 1 base and J by 1 base, and 13 bases separated the two germline ends. Germline V gene sequence: CDR1 KGHDR, CDR2 SFDVKD. The CDR3 length is 17 residues. The CDR3 nucleotides read TGTGCCACCAGTGATTTCGCGGGAAGCGATTCCTACAATGAGCAGTTCTTC. It translates to CATSDFAGSDSYNEQFF.